The clone carrying this TCR beta chain was counted once. These data are taken from a study of cytomegalovirus exposure and HLA in healthy donors. The repertoire was sequenced with immunoSEQ multiplex PCR; TCRdb's copy has only in-frame clones and lacks some. The sample shows approximately 62,000 clones, approximately 90% of them seen only once. J was trimmed by 3 bases and V by 7 bases; bases with no gene match: 10. CDR1 and CDR2 from the germline V gene are SEHNR and FQNEAQ (reference sequence). This CDR3 is 15 amino acids long. The clonotype was recovered from a woman between 18 and 30 years old in good health and CMV-seronegative. Sequenced material: PBMCs. The chain links TRBV7-9 to TRBJ1-1; 8 bases fit TRBD1. In DNA form, the CDR3 reads TGTGCCAGCATGGGCAGGGGGCGAGGTCACACTGAAGCTTTCTTT. It is translated as CASMGRGRGHTEAFF.